Each of the 25 T cell receptor beta chains below was sequenced from the same sample in a study of spatial heterogeneity in lung cancer. Indicated time point: sample taken at primary tumor resection. Unsorted samples of tumor, nontumor lung or frozen PBMC had their whole RNA sequenced. MiXCR, run by TCRdb on the 5' RACE reads, gives a single entry per CDR3 protein. The sample holds 39,000 or so distinct CDR3 sequences, 7.5% seen once. The starting material was PBMCs, obtained at surgery. The receptors were sampled from a male donor with early-stage non-small cell lung cancer.

This rearrangement joins TRBV6-2 or TRBV6-3 to TRBJ1-5; 9 positions agree with TRBD1. The CDR3 consists of 16 residues. CDR1 and CDR2 (germline): MNHEY, SVGEGT. The J segment lost 3 bases and the V segment lost 2 bases, leaving 5 bases of the junction unmatched. CDR3: CASSYPGDRVNQPQHF. The CDR3 DNA sequence: TGTGCCAGCAGTTACCCTGGGGACAGGGTCAATCAGCCCCAGCATTTT.

This clonotype came up many times. V gene TRBV7-9 combines with J gene TRBJ2-3, with 10 positions matching TRBD2. Germline V gene sequence: CDR1 SEHNR, CDR2 FQNEAQ (reference sequence). The J segment lost 3 bases and the V segment lost 7 bases, leaving 7 bases of the junction unmatched. This CDR3 region has 15 residues. CDR3: CASTLAGIGTDTQYF. The CDR3 nucleotides read TGTGCCAGCACACTAGCGGGGATAGGGACAGATACGCAGTATTTT.

This clonotype was found many times. V usage is TRBV6-2 or TRBV6-3 and J usage is TRBJ1-5; D is perhaps TRBD1 (5 bases). The germline gives CDR1 MNHEY, CDR2 SVGEGT. The CDR3 totals 15 residues. Trimming took 7 bases from V and 0 from J, leaving 13 bases between them. The CDR3 sequence: CASNPQEYSNQPQHF. Here the CDR3 DNA reads TGTGCCAGCAACCCACAGGAGTATAGCAATCAGCCCCAGCATTTT.

This clonotype is a singleton in its sample. This may come from a read error, since a much larger clone is one base off. The conserved phenylalanine or tryptophan normally closing the CDR3 is absent here, so this likely arose from a read error. This sequence joins TRBV24-1 and TRBJ1-5; D is unclear. The germline V gene has CDR1 KGHDR and CDR2 SFDVKD. Trimming removed 3 bases at V and 4 bases at J, with 9 bases between. The CDR3 extends over 14 amino acids. In DNA, the CDR3 is TGTGCCACCAGTGATCCCCGACAAAATCAGCCCCAGCATCTT. It specifies CATSDPRQNQPQHL.

This clonotype was observed at least ten times. V and J are TRBV2 and TRBJ2-1; 8 bases map to TRBD1. CDR1 is SNHLY and CDR2 is FYNNEI in the germline V gene. After removal of 7 bases from V and 8 bases from J, the junction contained 22 bases not matched to a gene. The CDR3 totals 18 residues. The CDR3 spells CASTEAPFPGQVDDEQFF. The CDR3 nucleotides are TGTGCCAGCACCGAAGCCCCTTTTCCGGGACAGGTAGACGATGAGCAGTTCTTC.

This clonotype was counted many times. This chain connects TRBV9 to TRBJ2-3, with unresolved D. This CDR3 has 15 residues. With 1 base removed from V and 2 bases from J, the gap between germline ends came to 11 bases. From germline, CDR1 is SGDLS and CDR2 YYNGEE. The CDR3 coding sequence is TGTGCCAGCAGCGTAACATACTCCCCCACAGATACGCAGTATTTT. Its translation: CASSVTYSPTDTQYF.

The V call is TRBV12-3 or TRBV12-4, the J call TRBJ1-1; 9 nucleotides align to TRBD1. V shed 7 bases and J 5 bases; nucleotides not matched to a gene: 8. The CDR3 is 14 residues long. CDR3 residues: CASTLQGAGTEAFF. CDR3 in DNA: TGTGCCAGCACCCTACAGGGGGCTGGGACTGAAGCTTTCTTT.

This clonotype appeared a few times. The chain joins TRBV5-1 to TRBJ1-2, with TRBD1 matching 12 bases. The CDR3 sequence is 15 residues long. After removal of 4 bases from V and 4 bases from J, the junction contained 5 bases not matched to a gene. The V gene's germline CDR1 is SGHRS and CDR2 YFSETQ. CDR3 region: CASSRGTGGAYGYTF. As DNA, the CDR3 is TGCGCCAGCAGCCGAGGGACAGGGGGCGCCTATGGCTACACCTTC.

At least ten counts were recorded for this clonotype. The chain recombines TRBV6-5 with TRBJ2-1; 7 nucleotides agree with TRBD2. Per germline, CDR1 MNHEY and CDR2 SVGAGI. J lost 1 base, V lost 7 bases, and 7 bases had no gene match. This CDR3 has 15 amino acids. DNA for the CDR3: TGTGCCAGCAAGCTAGCGGAGATTTCCTACAATGAGCAGTTCTTC. As protein: CASKLAEISYNEQFF.

This clonotype was counted between two and nine times. The rearrangement links TRBV4-3 to TRBJ2-1; 9 bases are shared with TRBD2. Germline CDR1 and CDR2: LGHNA and YSLEER. With 0 bases clipped from V and 9 bases from J, the junction kept 3 bases outside the gene matches. The CDR3 runs to 14 residues. DNA of the CDR3: TGCGCCAGCAGCCAAGACCGAGCGGGAGGTGAGCAGTTCTTC. It is translated as CASSQDRAGGEQFF.

At least ten counts were recorded for this clonotype. This chain connects TRBV12-3 or TRBV12-4 to TRBJ2-1; weak D call: TRBD2 (5 bases). The CDR3 consists of 14 residues. V lost 3 bases and J 4 bases, leaving 10 bases between the germline ends. The CDR3 DNA reads TGTGCCAGCAGTTTTGAGGGCAGATACAATGAGCAGTTCTTC. Translating it yields CASSFEGRYNEQFF.

This clonotype showed up many times. The rearrangement links TRBV6-2 or TRBV6-3 to TRBJ1-5; D gene ambiguous. CDR1 and CDR2 from the germline V gene are MNHEY and SVGEGT. The CDR3 extends over 16 amino acids. With 4 bases removed from V and 2 bases from J, the gap between germline ends came to 15 bases. In DNA, the CDR3 is TGTGCCAGCAGTTCCGGGCGCAATAGCGGCAATCAGCCCCAGCATTTT. Translation: CASSSGRNSGNQPQHF.

This clonotype was counted ten times or more. This sequence joins TRBV5-5 and TRBJ2-7, with TRBD2 identical over 7 bases. CDR3 size: 14 residues. The germline V gene has CDR1 SGHKS and CDR2 YYEKEE (reference sequence). With 0 bases clipped from V and 2 bases from J, the junction kept 2 bases outside the gene matches. The CDR3, as DNA: TGTGCCAGCAGCTTGGCCAGCGGGGCCTACGAGCAGTACTTC. Protein sequence: CASSLASGAYEQYF. Using reference TRBV5-5 and TRBJ2-7 for the parts outside the CDR3, the full variable domain is DAGVTQSPTHLIKTRGQQVTLRCSPISGHKSVSWYQQVLGQGPQFIFQYYEKEERGRGNFPDRFSARQFPNYSSELNVNALLLGDSALYLCASSLASGAYEQYFGPGTRLTVT.

This clonotype was detected only a few times. V and J are TRBV3-1 and TRBJ1-5; D uncertain. The CDR3 is 15 residues long. CDR1 LGHDT and CDR2 YNNKEL come from the germline V gene (reference sequence). The V end was cut by 4 bases, the J end by 5 bases, with 15 bases between. The CDR3 DNA reads TGTGCCAGCAGCCTTTCGAACGGAGGGCATCAGCCCCAGCATTTT. Translating it yields CASSLSNGGHQPQHF.

This clonotype was counted many times. The chain carries TRBV7-2 and TRBJ2-3, with unresolved D. Per germline, CDR1 SGHTA and CDR2 FQGNSA. Trimming took off 3 bases at V and 3 bases at J, with 13 bases between the two ends. CDR3 length: 15 amino acids. CDR3 sequence (DNA): TGTGCCAGCAGCTTGTTCGGCTCCTCGACAGATACGCAGTATTTT. This translates into CASSLFGSSTDTQYF. Full variable domain (rest looked up from reference TRBV7-2 and TRBJ2-3): GAGVSQSPSNKVTEKGKDVELRCDPISGHTALYWYRQSLGQGLEFLIYFQGNSAPDKSGLPSDRFSAERTGGSVSTLTIQRTQQEDSAVYLCASSLFGSSTDTQYFGPGTRLTVL.

This clonotype was seen ten or more times. This chain uses TRBV20-1 with TRBJ2-1, with D possibly matching TRBD2 (6 bases). Germline CDR1 reads DFQATT; CDR2 reads SNEGSKA (reference sequence). The CDR3 is made up of 12 amino acids. Between the trimmed V and J ends, which lost 2 bases and 7 bases, there was a span of 9 bases. The CDR3 bases are TGCAGTGCTAGAAGAGGGAGGAATGAGCAGTTCTTC. Translating gives CSARRGRNEQFF.

CDR3: CASSSGSSYNEQFF. The CDR3 coding sequence is TGTGCCAGCTCTAGCGGGAGCTCCTACAATGAGCAGTTCTTC. The chain employs TRBV27 and TRBJ2-1, with TRBD2 matching 10 bases. Germline CDR1 MNHEY, CDR2 SMNVEV (reference sequence). This CDR3 has 14 residues. J gave up 0 bases and V 8 bases, and 1 base lay outside the gene matches.

This clonotype was seen repeatedly, ten times or more. The rearrangement uses TRBV18 and TRBJ1-1; D may be TRBD1 (6 bases). The CDR3 has 13 residues. Germline CDR1 and CDR2: KGHSH and LQKENI. V lost 8 bases to trimming and J lost 1 base, with 11 bases between them. The CDR3 nucleotides are TGTGCCAGCGAAACAGGGCAGAACACTGAAGCTTTCTTT. Translating it yields CASETGQNTEAFF.

This clonotype was seen repeatedly, ten times or more. V usage is TRBV6-2 or TRBV6-3 and J usage is TRBJ1-1; a possible D gene is TRBD1 (6 bases). Looked up from germline, CDR1 is MNHEY and CDR2 is SVGEGT. The CDR3 totals 14 residues. Between the trimmed V and J ends, which lost 6 bases and 1 base, there was a span of 12 bases. CDR3 protein: CASSLETGNTEAFF. Here the CDR3 DNA reads TGTGCCAGCAGCCTCGAGACAGGGAACACTGAAGCTTTCTTT.

This clonotype occurred many times. The chain joins TRBV11-2 to TRBJ2-7, with D hard to call. Germline V gene data show CDR1 as SGHAT and CDR2 as FQNNGV. The CDR3 is 14 amino acids. Deletions cut 0 bases from V and 6 bases from J, with 12 bases between. CDR3 residues: CASSLDREVGEQYV. CDR3 nucleotides: TGTGCCAGCAGCTTAGATAGGGAAGTAGGCGAGCAGTACGTC.

This clonotype was counted at least ten times. The rearrangement uses TRBV20-1 and TRBJ2-7; tentative D call: TRBD2 (5 bases). Looked up from germline, CDR1 is DFQATT and CDR2 is SNEGSKA (reference sequence). With 1 base removed from V and 3 bases from J, the gap between germline ends came to 16 bases. The CDR3 runs 15 residues. CDR3 nucleotide sequence: TGCAGTGCTAGAGTGGCTAGGGCGGGTATCTACGAGCAGTACTTC. Its protein product is CSARVARAGIYEQYF.

This clonotype was counted at least ten times. The genes are TRBV7-3 and TRBJ1-1; 8 bases line up with TRBD1. The CDR3 extends over 13 amino acids. CDR1 and CDR2 from the germline V gene are SGHTA and FQGTGA. Trimming cost V 4 bases and J 4 bases; bases outside gene matches: 2. The DNA for the CDR3 is TGTGCCAGCAGCTATACAGGGGGCACTGAAGCTTTCTTT. It yields the protein CASSYTGGTEAFF.

In its sample, this clonotype was seen many times. Relative to the germline gene, one junction end is altered; a read error may explain this. The chain couples TRBV7-7 to TRBJ2-5; 8 bases map to TRBD2. This CDR3 spans 16 amino acids. Germline CDR1 is SSHAT and CDR2 is FNYEAQ (reference sequence). CDR3 DNA sequence: TGTGCTAGCAGCTTAGCGGGGACTGTCCGGGGGGAGACCCAGTACTTC. Protein: CASSLAGTVRGETQYF.

This clonotype was seen ten or more times. The V call is TRBV7-3, the J call TRBJ2-1; no definite D call. Germline CDR1 SGHTA, CDR2 FQGTGA. The CDR3 sequence is 13 residues long. Trimming pared 5 bases from V and 6 bases from J, leaving 11 bases between. The CDR3 here is CASSPSSPNEQFF. The CDR3 DNA sequence: TGTGCCAGCAGCCCAAGCTCCCCCAATGAGCAGTTCTTC.

This clonotype was detected ten times or more. The gene calls are TRBV9 and TRBJ2-3, with D uncertain. This CDR3 contains 13 residues. Germline V gene lookup returns CDR1 SGDLS and CDR2 YYNGEE. V gave up 6 bases and J gave up 2 bases, with 10 bases separating them. CDR3 loop: CASNELNTDTQYF. The CDR3 nucleotides read TGTGCCAGCAATGAACTCAACACAGATACGCAGTATTTT. Combining the CDR3 with reference TRBV9 and TRBJ2-3 gives the whole variable domain DSGVTQTPKHLITATGQRVTLRCSPRSGDLSVYWYQQSLDQGLQFLIQYYNGEERAKGNILERFSAQQFPDLHSELNLSSLELGDSALYFCASNELNTDTQYFGPGTRLTVL.